This T cell receptor (beta chain) was recovered during a study of blood T cells in healthy people across ages. The study's findings and limits: With age, beta diversity per million T cells declined roughly linearly, significantly by over 35. Donor CMV infection status was unknown, possibly confounding age-related changes in expanded clonotypes.

Germline V gene lookup returns CDR1 DFQATT and CDR2 SNEGSKA (reference sequence). The ends were cut back, 6 bases at V and 5 bases at J, with 17 bases in the middle. The CDR3 contains 14 residues. As regards this clonotype: Its cognate antigen is unknown.

A sample-barcoded 5' primer and a J-beta primer mix were used in a second PCR of about 6 to 11 cycles. Each CDR3 protein gets one entry after TCRdb re-called the 5' RACE reads with MiXCR. The sample lists roughly 1.7 million distinct CDR3 sequences; approximately 32% were seen once. Input material: blood. This receptor was obtained from a woman in her thirties in good health. The V gene is TRBV20-1, the J gene TRBJ1-5; D gene uncertain. CDR3 region: CSAGGRARDQPQHF. The CDR3 DNA is TGCAGTGCCGGTGGGAGGGCTCGGGATCAGCCCCAGCATTTT.